This TCR beta chain was recorded in a study of blood T cell repertoires in COVID-19. Measured with immunoSEQ multiplex PCR; TCRdb has only the in-frame clones, and not every one. The sample lists 90,000 to 100,000 clones, 75% to 90% occurring once. The count of this clone is one. Germline assignment: CDR1 LNHDA and CDR2 SQIVND (reference sequence). CDR3 size: 14 residues. J was trimmed by 5 bases and V by 5 bases; bases with no gene match: 8. This TCR was recovered from a man in his 60s with COVID-19, enrolled during active disease. The material sequenced was peripheral blood. This chain joins TRBV19 and TRBJ2-5, with 7 bases identical to TRBD1. Here the CDR3 reads CASSDRAFGETQYF. CDR3 DNA: TGTGCCAGTAGTGACAGGGCTTTCGGCGAGACCCAGTACTTC.